This record covers a single TCR beta chain. How the authors handled the data: Reference gene primer amplification in the assay estimated nucleated cell counts. Repertoires were generated with immunoSEQ multiplex PCR, while TCRdb's copy carries only in-frame clones and drops some. From that table come the V and J calls and clone size; the DNA was used to work out D and trimming. The table has tens of thousands of clones, about 93% seen once. This sample stems from a study of blood T cell repertoires in COVID-19. Study as a whole: The study drew acute and convalescent COVID-19 samples from the United States, Italy and Spain. T cells, B-cell-depleted T cells, or PBMCs provided the cDNA or gDNA that served as material.

CDR1 is KGHSH and CDR2 is LQKENI in the germline V gene. The CDR3 extends over 16 amino acids. The V end was cut by 6 bases, the J end by 6 bases, with 20 bases between. This receptor was taken from a human donor in a cohort sampled during active COVID-19. Sequencing used peripheral blood. The chain recombines TRBV18 with TRBJ2-2, with D tentatively TRBD1 (6 bases). CDR3 in amino acids: CASSGTLDSLPGELFF. The CDR3 DNA reads as TGTGCCAGCTCCGGGACATTGGACAGTCTCCCCGGGGAGCTGTTTTTT. The full variable domain, its missing parts supplied by reference TRBV18 and TRBJ2-2, is NAGVMQNPRHLVRRRGQEARLRCSPMKGHSHVYWYRQLPEEGLKFMVYLQKENIIDESGMPKERFSAEFPKEGPSILRIQQVVRGDSAAYFCASSGTLDSLPGELFFGEGSRLTVL.